One and the same sample provided the 29 T cell receptor beta chains below, sequenced in a study of cytomegalovirus exposure and HLA in healthy donors. A multiplex PCR was run with 60 Vbeta primers and 13 Jbeta primers. Repertoires were generated with immunoSEQ multiplex PCR, while TCRdb's copy carries only in-frame clones and drops some. This sample contains tens of thousands of clones. The sample comprised PBMCs. Receptors were obtained from a woman between 25 and 40 years old in good health and CMV-seropositive.

The chain links TRBV29-1 to TRBJ2-3; D is unresolved. This CDR3 contains 10 residues. V lost 6 bases and J 2 bases, leaving 3 bases between the germline ends. Germline CDR1 reads SQVTM; CDR2 reads ANQGSEA. The DNA for the CDR3 is TGCAGCGTGTACACAGATACGCAGTATTTT. It codes for CSVYTDTQYF.

The rearrangement uses TRBV5-4 and TRBJ1-2; tentative D call: TRBD1 (6 bases). Trimming left V 6 bases short and J 8 bases short, with 17 bases between. The CDR3 covers 13 residues. Germline V gene sequence: CDR1 SGHNT, CDR2 YYREEE (reference sequence). In DNA, the CDR3 is TGTGCCAGCATCCCCAGGGGCCAAGACGGCTACACCTTC. Its translation: CASIPRGQDGYTF.

J is TRBJ1-2 and V is TRBV28, with a weak D call TRBD1 (6 bases). V was shortened by 8 bases and J by 7 bases, with 14 bases between the two germline ends. The CDR3 is made up of 12 amino acids. The V gene's germline CDR1 is MDHEN and CDR2 SYDVKM. Here the CDR3 reads CASSNRVLGYTF. DNA of the CDR3: TGTGCCAGCTCTAACAGGGTACTTGGCTACACCTTC.

The chain has TRBV11-2 and TRBJ2-1, with 7 bases that match TRBD2. The CDR3 length is 15 residues. Germline-derived CDR1 and CDR2 are SGHAT and FQNNGV. Trimming removed 7 bases from V and 6 bases from J; junction bases left unmatched: 12. CDR3 amino acids: CASTLTRELANEQFF. The CDR3 DNA reads as TGTGCCAGCACCCTTACGCGGGAGTTGGCCAATGAGCAGTTCTTC.

This chain joins TRBV19 and TRBJ2-1; D may be TRBD2 (5 bases). The CDR3 loop spans 13 amino acids. Trimming pared 6 bases from V and 9 bases from J, leaving 15 bases between. Germline V gene sequence: CDR1 LNHDA, CDR2 SQIVND (reference sequence). The CDR3 sequence: CASRAAGLAEQFF. The CDR3 DNA reads TGTGCCAGTAGGGCCGCTGGGCTAGCTGAGCAGTTCTTC.

This sequence joins TRBV29-1 and TRBJ1-1; the D gene is possibly TRBD1 (5 bases). The CDR3 length is 12 residues. Deletions cut 7 bases from V and 7 bases from J, with 16 bases between. Germline loops: CDR1 SQVTM, CDR2 ANQGSEA. CDR3 DNA: TGCAGCGCTATCCAGGGTCTGGGTGAAGCTTTCTTT. Translated: CSAIQGLGEAFF.

The chain is built from TRBV19 and TRBJ2-3, with a weak D call TRBD2 (6 bases). V was pared by 0 bases and J by 5 bases, with 21 bases between. This CDR3 comprises 18 residues. Germline CDR1 LNHDA, CDR2 SQIVND (reference sequence). DNA of the CDR3: TGTGCCAGTAGTATAGATTCGGACTACCTCCCAGTTGGAGATACGCAGTATTTT. Its protein is CASSIDSDYLPVGDTQYF.

The chain uses TRBV19 and TRBJ2-5; a possible D gene is TRBD2 (5 bases). The CDR3 contains 14 residues. Trimming left V 1 base short and J 1 base short, with 7 bases between. Germline CDR1 is LNHDA and CDR2 is SQIVND (reference sequence). The DNA for the CDR3 is TGTGCCAGTAGTATAGCACGGGGCCAAGAGACCCAGTACTTC. Protein product: CASSIARGQETQYF.

V is TRBV6-5 and J is TRBJ1-2, with D unresolved. Trimming removed 0 bases at V and 8 bases at J, with 19 bases between. The CDR3 extends over 16 amino acids. Germline V CDR1 and CDR2: MNHEY, SVGAGI. The CDR3 protein is CASSYSTTRVSVGYTF. DNA for the CDR3: TGTGCCAGCAGTTACTCGACGACGAGGGTCTCCGTCGGCTACACCTTC.

The chain is built from TRBV5-6 and TRBJ2-7; no firm D call. There are 12 residues in the CDR3. The V gene lost 0 bases and the J gene lost 5 bases, with 6 bases spanning the gap. From germline, CDR1 is SGHDT and CDR2 YYEEEE. This CDR3 reads CASSLGIHEQYF. Written as DNA, the CDR3 is TGTGCCAGCAGCTTGGGTATCCACGAGCAGTACTTC.

This chain joins TRBV27 and TRBJ1-4, with no clear D. V was pared by 2 bases and J by 3 bases, with 10 bases between. Per the germline V gene, CDR1 is MNHEY and CDR2 is SMNVEV (reference sequence). The CDR3 has 15 amino acids. The CDR3: CASSLRQAPNEKLFF. In DNA form, the CDR3 reads TGTGCCAGCAGTTTAAGGCAGGCACCTAATGAAAAACTGTTTTTT.

The chain uses TRBV6-1 and TRBJ2-5; D is possibly TRBD2 (6 bases). CDR1 MNHNS and CDR2 SASEGT come from the germline V gene. V dropped 5 bases and J dropped 5 bases, with 15 bases sitting between them. CDR3 length equals 14 residues. CDR3 sequence: CASSLDPEGETQYF. Written as DNA, the CDR3 is TGTGCCAGCAGTCTGGATCCGGAGGGCGAGACCCAGTACTTC.

This chain links TRBV6-5 with TRBJ1-4, with D maybe TRBD1 (5 bases). This CDR3 comprises 13 residues. Deletions cut 5 bases from V and 14 bases from J, with 18 bases between. In germline, CDR1 is MNHEY, CDR2 SVGAGI. The CDR3, as DNA: TGTGCCAGCAGTCCAAGAATGGACACCGGCCTGTTTTTT. Translation: CASSPRMDTGLFF.

The CDR3 reads CASRRVATGELFF. The CDR3, as DNA: TGTGCCAGCAGGCGGGTGGCGACCGGGGAGCTGTTTTTT. V and J are TRBV11-2 and TRBJ2-2; maybe TRBD2 (5 bases). CDR1 and CDR2 (germline): SGHAT, FQNNGV. The CDR3 extends over 13 amino acids. V gave up 6 bases and J gave up 5 bases, with 10 bases separating them.

This rearrangement joins TRBV5-6 to TRBJ2-7, with 10 bases that match TRBD1. The CDR3 runs to 15 residues. Germline V CDR1 and CDR2: SGHDT, YYEEEE. V lost 0 bases and J lost 6; bases outside the gene matches: 6. CDR3 nucleotides: TGTGCCAGCAGCTTGGTCGGGACAGGGGTCTGCGAGCAGTACTTC. Encoded protein: CASSLVGTGVCEQYF.

This chain connects TRBV5-4 to TRBJ2-3; weak D call: TRBD2 (6 bases). In germline, CDR1 is SGHNT, CDR2 YYREEE (reference sequence). Trimming left V 0 bases short and J 2 bases short, with 10 bases between. The CDR3 length is 15 residues. The CDR3 nucleotides read TGTGCCAGCAGCTTGGTGGGGAGGTACACAGATACGCAGTATTTT. Translated: CASSLVGRYTDTQYF.

The chain is built from TRBV19 and TRBJ2-4; the match to TRBD2 covers 8 bases. The ends lost 5 bases at V and 4 bases at J; junction bases unmatched: 7. This CDR3 comprises 15 residues. Germline V gene data show CDR1 as LNHDA and CDR2 as SQIVND (reference sequence). Written as DNA, the CDR3 is TGTGCCAGTAGTCCCGGGGGGGGAGATAAAAACATTCAGTACTTC. Translation gives CASSPGGGDKNIQYF.

The CDR3 nucleotides read TGTGCCAGCAGTTACACGGGACAATCGAATTCACCCCTCCACTTT. Its translation is CASSYTGQSNSPLHF. This chain links TRBV2 with TRBJ1-6, with D tentatively TRBD1 (6 bases). V dropped 5 bases and J dropped 7 bases, with 15 bases sitting between them. Germline loops: CDR1 SNHLY, CDR2 FYNNEI. The CDR3 length is 15 residues.

The chain carries TRBV7-2 and TRBJ2-3, with D maybe TRBD2 (5 bases). The CDR3 runs 15 residues. Germline values: CDR1 SGHTA, CDR2 FQGNSA. The ends were cut back, 2 bases at V and 5 bases at J, with 14 bases in the middle. As DNA, the CDR3 is TGTGCCAGCAGCTTAAGACCGAATCGGGGAGATACGCAGTATTTT. Protein sequence: CASSLRPNRGDTQYF.

This chain links TRBV4-2 with TRBJ2-6; D not resolved. With 0 bases removed from V and 0 bases from J, the gap between germline ends came to 9 bases. This CDR3 is 17 amino acids long. Germline V gene sequence: CDR1 LGHNA, CDR2 YNFKEQ. As DNA, the CDR3 is TGTGCCAGCAGCCAAGATCAAACCAGCTCTGGGGCCAACGTCCTGACTTTC. Its protein is CASSQDQTSSGANVLTF.

The chain uses TRBV29-1 and TRBJ2-7; tentative D call: TRBD1 (6 bases). Germline lookup yields CDR1 SQVTM and CDR2 ANQGSEA. This CDR3 has 14 amino acids. The V and J ends lost 7 bases and 2 bases respectively, with 18 bases between them. Here the CDR3 DNA reads TGCAGCGCGTCGGACAGAACAAATCCCTACGAGCAGTACTTC. Its translation: CSASDRTNPYEQYF.

The gene calls are TRBV20-1 and TRBJ2-7; 8 nucleotides line up with TRBD1. Germline assignment: CDR1 DFQATT and CDR2 SNEGSKA (reference sequence). The CDR3 runs 11 residues. The V and J ends lost 6 bases and 7 bases, in that order; junction bases with no gene match: 5. In nucleotides, the CDR3 is TGCAGTGCGGAGGACAGGGCTGAGCAGTACTTC. It yields the protein CSAEDRAEQYF.

The gene calls are TRBV7-9 and TRBJ2-7; D call uncertain. The CDR3 runs to 14 residues. Germline V lookup: CDR1 SEHNR, CDR2 FQNEAQ (reference sequence). V lost 5 bases and J 2 bases, leaving 13 bases between the germline ends. The CDR3 region is CASSPRSQAYEQYF. In nucleotides, the CDR3 is TGTGCCAGCAGCCCGAGAAGCCAGGCCTACGAGCAGTACTTC. The full variable domain, completed using reference TRBV7-9 and TRBJ2-7, is DTGVSQNPRHKITKRGQNVTFRCDPISEHNRLYWYRQTLGQGPEFLTYFQNEAQLEKSRLLSDRFSAERPKGSFSTLEIQRTEQGDSAMYLCASSPRSQAYEQYFGPGTRLTVT.

The chain couples TRBV4-2 to TRBJ1-5, with TRBD1 identical over 7 bases. The CDR3 consists of 18 residues. The V gene end was trimmed by 0 bases and the J gene end by 5 bases; junction bases not matched to a gene: 13. CDR1 and CDR2 from the germline V gene are LGHNA and YNFKEQ. CDR3 nucleotides: TGTGCCAGCAGCCAAGATACGGGACGGCAGGGGGTATATCAGCCCCAGCATTTT. This encodes CASSQDTGRQGVYQPQHF.

The chain recombines TRBV15 with TRBJ1-3, with 7 bases that match TRBD1. After removal of 0 bases from V and 4 bases from J, the junction contained 6 bases not matched to a gene. The CDR3 length is 16 residues. CDR1 LNHNV and CDR2 YYDKDF come from the germline V gene (reference sequence). CDR3 in DNA: TGTGCCACCAGCAGAGATACAGGGGCGGGAGGAAACACCATATATTTT. This encodes CATSRDTGAGGNTIYF.

The chain has TRBV18 and TRBJ1-2; no firm D call. The germline V gene encodes CDR1 KGHSH and CDR2 LQKENI. V was pared by 3 bases and J by 7 bases, with 24 bases between. The CDR3 has 17 residues. As DNA, the CDR3 is TGTGCCAGCTCACCGGTGATCGGGGAGGATGGGAGTGGTGGCTACACCTTC. Translated, it gives CASSPVIGEDGSGGYTF. The entire variable domain, with the rest obtained from reference TRBV18 and TRBJ1-2, is as follows: NAGVMQNPRHLVRRRGQEARLRCSPMKGHSHVYWYRQLPEEGLKFMVYLQKENIIDESGMPKERFSAEFPKEGPSILRIQQVVRGDSAAYFCASSPVIGEDGSGGYTFGSGTRLTVV.

The rearrangement links TRBV9 to TRBJ2-7, with TRBD1 as a possible D gene (5 bases). Germline lookup yields CDR1 SGDLS and CDR2 YYNGEE. The CDR3 loop spans 14 amino acids. V was cut by 0 bases and J by 3 bases, with 10 bases left in between. The CDR3 reads CASSVGQPFYEQYF. The DNA of the CDR3 is TGTGCCAGCAGCGTAGGACAGCCCTTCTACGAGCAGTACTTC.

The chain employs TRBV5-5 and TRBJ2-7; D uncertain. Germline V gene data show CDR1 as SGHKS and CDR2 as YYEKEE (reference sequence). V was trimmed by 4 bases and J by 2 bases, leaving 16 bases between them. This CDR3 region has 15 residues. The DNA of the CDR3 is TGTGCCAGCAGCCTGGACCTTAGTTCTGCCTACGAGCAGTACTTC. It codes for CASSLDLSSAYEQYF.

J is TRBJ2-1 and V is TRBV11-1; 9 bases are shared with TRBD2. The CDR3 is 15 amino acids. Per germline, CDR1 SGHAT and CDR2 FQDESV (reference sequence). The J segment lost 2 bases and the V segment lost 1 base, leaving 0 bases of the junction unmatched. The CDR3 DNA reads TGTGCCAGCAGCTTAGGACTAGCGGCCTACAATGAGCAGTTCTTC. This sequence encodes CASSLGLAAYNEQFF.